This entry lists 18 T cell receptor beta chains sequenced from one sample in a study of blood T cell repertoires in COVID-19. Using immunoSEQ multiplex PCR, the repertoire was profiled, and TCRdb retains in-frame clones only, with some absent. The sample gives fewer than 350,000 clones, 85% of which show up once; approximately 1.9% is in the top ten. Specimen: PBMCs or T cells enriched from blood (not recorded which). The source of these receptors is a woman in her twenties or thirties who had been exposed to COVID-19.

This clone has only one observation. This chain uses TRBV30 with TRBJ2-7; 7 nucleotides line up with TRBD2. J lost 3 bases, V lost 1 base, and 6 bases had no gene match. CDR3 length equals 14 residues. Germline V gene data show CDR1 as GTSNPN and CDR2 as SVGIG (reference sequence). The CDR3 bases are TGTGCCTGGAGTGGGGCTAGCGGATTCTACGAGCAGTACTTC. It specifies CAWSGASGFYEQYF.

The chain recombines TRBV30 with TRBJ2-4; D is undetermined. Germline CDR1 is GTSNPN and CDR2 is SVGIG (reference sequence). Trimming removed 2 bases at V and 0 bases at J, with 11 bases between. The CDR3 consists of 15 residues. This CDR3 is CAWSWFSIAKNIQYF. CDR3 in DNA: TGTGCCTGGAGTTGGTTTAGTATAGCCAAAAACATTCAGTACTTC.

This sequence joins TRBV27 and TRBJ1-5; tentatively, D is TRBD1 (5 bases). Germline V gene sequence: CDR1 MNHEY, CDR2 SMNVEV (reference sequence). CDR3 length: 14 residues. The V gene lost 5 bases and the J gene lost 4 bases, with 12 bases spanning the gap. The CDR3, as DNA: TGTGCCAGCAGTCCGGGGGACGGTAATCAGCCCCAGCATTTT. This gives the protein CASSPGDGNQPQHF.

CDR3 residues: CASSQMTSGTKGEQYF. The CDR3 region has the DNA TGTGCCAGCAGCCAGATGACTAGCGGGACCAAGGGGGAGCAGTACTTC. V gene TRBV3-1 (or the pseudogene TRBV3-2) combines with J gene TRBJ2-7; 11 nucleotides match TRBD2. The CDR3 loop spans 16 amino acids. In germline, CDR1 is LGHDT, CDR2 YNNKEL (reference sequence). Losses at the gene ends were 3 bases for V and 7 bases for J; bases not matched to a gene: 11.

The V call is TRBV18, the J call TRBJ2-5, with D maybe TRBD2 (5 bases). The V end was cut by 0 bases, the J end by 5 bases, with 13 bases between. Germline V gene lookup returns CDR1 KGHSH and CDR2 LQKENI. This CDR3 comprises 15 residues. The CDR3: CASSPPGLDGETQYF. The DNA for the CDR3 is TGTGCCAGCTCACCACCTGGACTTGACGGGGAGACCCAGTACTTC.

J is TRBJ2-3 and V is TRBV3-1 (or the pseudogene TRBV3-2); D not certain. The germline gives CDR1 LGHDT, CDR2 YNNKEL (reference sequence). The CDR3 is made up of 15 amino acids. V was clipped by 0 bases and J by 0 bases, with 7 bases between them. CDR3 nucleotide sequence: TGTGCCAGCAGCCAAGATGCTAGAAGCACAGATACGCAGTATTTT. This codes for CASSQDARSTDTQYF.

The chain recombines TRBV5-6 with TRBJ1-2; possibly TRBD1 for D (5 bases). The germline gives CDR1 SGHDT, CDR2 YYEEEE. V was trimmed by 0 bases and J by 8 bases, leaving 5 bases between them. There are 11 residues in the CDR3. CDR3 protein: CASSLGQGYTF. CDR3 sequence (DNA): TGTGCCAGCAGCTTGGGACAGGGCTACACCTTC.

V usage is TRBV2 and J usage is TRBJ1-2; no definite D call. This CDR3 is 14 amino acids long. The V end was cut by 2 bases, the J end by 3 bases, with 10 bases between. CDR1 is SNHLY and CDR2 is FYNNEI in the germline V gene. DNA for the CDR3: TGTGCCAGCAGTGAATTTGAGGGAGACTATGGCTACACCTTC. It is translated as CASSEFEGDYGYTF.

In this sample, this clone turned up a few times. V usage is TRBV6-5 and J usage is TRBJ1-1, with 11 bases aligning to TRBD1. Germline V gives CDR1 MNHEY, CDR2 SVGAGI. The V and J ends lost 5 bases and 4 bases, in that order; junction bases with no gene match: 3. The CDR3 sequence is 14 residues long. CDR3 protein: CASSMGQGGTEAFF. The CDR3 DNA reads as TGTGCCAGCAGTATGGGACAGGGGGGCACTGAAGCTTTCTTT.

The genes are TRBV27 and TRBJ2-7, with 8 bases identical to TRBD1. V shed 0 bases and J 4 bases; nucleotides not matched to a gene: 5. Germline values: CDR1 MNHEY, CDR2 SMNVEV (reference sequence). This CDR3 contains 15 residues. The CDR3 region is CASSLSTGVVYEQYF. The CDR3, as DNA: TGTGCCAGCAGTTTATCGACAGGGGTTGTATACGAGCAGTACTTC.

V usage is TRBV2 and J usage is TRBJ2-7; unclear D gene. V dropped 0 bases and J dropped 8 bases, with 11 bases sitting between them. CDR1 and CDR2 (germline): SNHLY, FYNNEI. The CDR3 length is 13 residues. CDR3 nucleotide sequence: TGTGCCAGCAGTGAAGCGCGTACGAGTAAGCAGTACTTC. This codes for CASSEARTSKQYF.

The chain carries TRBV7-6 and TRBJ2-2; 12 bases are shared with TRBD1. The CDR3 spans 15 residues. V gave up 4 bases and J gave up 7 bases; unmatched junction bases: 4. CDR1 is SGHVS, CDR2 FNYEAQ, per germline. The CDR3 region has the DNA TGTGCCAGCAGCTCGGGACAGGGGGCATTCGGGGAGCTGTTTTTT. It encodes CASSSGQGAFGELFF.

The chain employs TRBV6-5 and TRBJ1-2, with D possibly TRBD1 on 5 matching bases. Germline V gene lookup returns CDR1 MNHEY and CDR2 SVGAGI. The CDR3 loop spans 15 amino acids. V lost 7 bases to trimming and J lost 3 bases, with 18 bases between them. The CDR3 reads CASTPLFGGDYGYTF. The CDR3, as DNA: TGTGCCAGCACGCCCCTCTTTGGGGGGGACTATGGCTACACCTTC.

This chain links TRBV12-5 with TRBJ2-5, with D tentatively TRBD2 (6 bases). Trimming stripped 4 bases from V and 3 bases from J, with 12 bases between. Germline V gene data show CDR1 as LGHNT and CDR2 as FRNRAP. The CDR3 extends over 14 amino acids. CDR3 nucleotide sequence: TGTGCTAGTGGTTCCCGGGGAGGCGAAGAGACCCAGTACTTC. Translated, it gives CASGSRGGEETQYF.

V usage is TRBV7-2 and J usage is TRBJ1-4, with D maybe TRBD1 (6 bases). Germline assignment: CDR1 SGHTA and CDR2 FQGNSA. This CDR3 has 16 amino acids. Trimming took 3 bases from V and 3 from J, leaving 14 bases between them. The CDR3 sequence is CASSLVIGGANEKLFF. The CDR3 DNA reads as TGTGCCAGCAGCTTGGTCATAGGGGGGGCTAATGAAAAACTGTTTTTT.

This clone was picked up a small number of times. The chain's CDR3 is CASSLTGEGTDTQYF. DNA of the CDR3: TGTGCCAGCAGCTTAACAGGAGAGGGCACAGATACGCAGTATTTT. V gene TRBV7-3 combines with J gene TRBJ2-3; D not resolved. Deletions cut 0 bases from V and 1 base from J, with 8 bases between. CDR3 length: 15 residues. The germline gives CDR1 SGHTA, CDR2 FQGTGA.

The V gene is TRBV30, the J gene TRBJ2-7; tentative D call: TRBD2 (6 bases). Germline values: CDR1 GTSNPN, CDR2 SVGIG (reference sequence). CDR3 length: 12 amino acids. CDR3 sequence reads: CAIRGGVYEQYF. The CDR3 DNA sequence: TGTGCGATTCGTGGCGGGGTCTACGAGCAGTACTTC.

The chain couples TRBV18 to TRBJ2-1, with TRBD1 matching 12 bases. V shed 3 bases, J shed 5 bases, and the junction held 2 bases outside the gene matches. CDR3 length: 15 residues. Germline V gene data show CDR1 as KGHSH and CDR2 as LQKENI. Here the CDR3 DNA reads TGTGCCAGCTCACCGGGACAGGGGGCCAACAATGAGCAGTTCTTC. It is translated as CASSPGQGANNEQFF. The variable domain in full, with the rest retrieved from reference TRBV18 and TRBJ2-1, is NAGVMQNPRHLVRRRGQEARLRCSPMKGHSHVYWYRQLPEEGLKFMVYLQKENIIDESGMPKERFSAEFPKEGPSILRIQQVVRGDSAAYFCASSPGQGANNEQFFGPGTRLTVL.